The 19 T cell receptor beta chains below were found in one sample sequenced in a study of vaccination and CD4 T cells after COVID-19. Regarding treatment: roughly ten-day PBMC culture with coronavirus spike peptide pools or control peptides (ViraFEST assay). No antigens are known for them. Scientists ran DNA taken from cultured CD4+ T cells through the Oncomine TCR Beta short-read assay for sequencing. Using its own MiXCR run on the PCR reads, TCRdb lists one record per CDR3 protein. The table includes under 15,000 distinct CDR3 sequences, 61% detected once. Sequences were obtained from CD4+ T cells from blood, cultured in vitro. The receptors come from a human donor who had recovered from COVID-19.

The J gene is TRBJ1-1, the V gene TRBV20-1; 10 bases agree with TRBD1. Per germline, CDR1 DFQATT and CDR2 SNEGSKA (reference sequence). With 2 bases clipped from V and 6 bases from J, the junction kept 9 bases outside the gene matches. CDR3 length: 15 residues. In nucleotides, the CDR3 is TGCAGTGCTAGATCCCAGACAGGGGGCGCCTCTGAAGCTTTCTTT. Its protein product is CSARSQTGGASEAFF.

This clonotype was found a few times. The CDR3 loop is CASSPHAGGLLTQYF. CDR3 sequence (DNA): TGTGCCAGCAGCCCCCATGCGGGGGGCCTTCTGACCCAGTACTTC. The chain has TRBV7-6 and TRBJ2-5; 8 bases match TRBD2. Per germline, CDR1 SGHVS and CDR2 FNYEAQ. The junction had 12 bases not matched to a gene; V was cut back by 5 bases and J by 7 bases. The CDR3 spans 15 residues.

Relative to its sample, this clonotype is medium-sized. The chain has TRBV5-8 and TRBJ1-1; TRBD1 might be the D (5 bases). V lost 4 bases and J lost 0, with 10 bases in between. Germline CDR1 SGHTS, CDR2 YDEGEE. The CDR3 is 14 residues long. The chain's CDR3 is CASSAKGLNTEAFF. For the CDR3, the DNA is TGTGCCAGCAGCGCCAAGGGGCTGAACACTGAAGCTTTCTTT.

The V and J genes are TRBV20-1 and TRBJ1-1; no clear D gene. This CDR3 is built from 10 residues. Germline-derived CDR1 and CDR2 are DFQATT and SNEGSKA (reference sequence). CDR3 in DNA: TGCAGCCTGGGCGGCACTGAAGCTTTCTTT. Translated: CSLGGTEAFF.

The chain uses TRBV28 and TRBJ2-5; the D call may be TRBD1 or TRBD2 (5 bases each). CDR1 MDHEN and CDR2 SYDVKM come from the germline V gene. V lost 8 bases and J lost 1, with 11 bases in between. The CDR3 sequence is 13 residues long. CDR3 DNA sequence: TGTGCCAGCTGCCCTGGGGGCCAAGAGACCCAGTACTTC. It specifies CASCPGGQETQYF.

V is TRBV20-1 and J is TRBJ1-1; 9 nucleotides align to TRBD1. Germline-derived CDR1 and CDR2 are DFQATT and SNEGSKA (reference sequence). J was trimmed by 4 bases and V by 2 bases; bases with no gene match: 5. The CDR3 covers 14 residues. CDR3 sequence reads: CSARRTGETTEAFF. For the CDR3, the DNA is TGCAGTGCTAGAAGGACAGGGGAGACCACTGAAGCTTTCTTT.

V and J are TRBV6-2 or TRBV6-3 and TRBJ2-3; no reliable D call. Germline V gives CDR1 MNHEY, CDR2 SVGEGT. This CDR3 is 15 amino acids long. Trimming took 3 bases from V and 0 from J, leaving 10 bases between them. The CDR3 region is CASSYLATSTDTQYF. CDR3 DNA: TGTGCCAGCAGTTATTTAGCCACTAGCACAGATACGCAGTATTTT.

This sequence joins TRBV21-1 and TRBJ2-5; the table's D call TRBD1 went unverified against the DNA. TRBV21-1 is a recognized pseudogene. CDR3 length: 16 amino acids. This chain's CDR3 is CASSRPTPADQETQYF. In DNA form, the CDR3 reads TGTGCCAGCAGCAGACCCACCCCGGCTGATCAAGAGACCCAGTACTTC.

The V gene is TRBV7-2, the J gene TRBJ2-7; 11 positions match TRBD2. The CDR3 loop spans 13 amino acids. Germline CDR1 SGHTA, CDR2 FQGNSA. Trimming took 5 bases from V and 4 from J; bases not matched to a gene: 1. The CDR3, as DNA: TGTGCCAGCAGCCGACTAGCGGGGTACGAGCAGTACTTC. Its protein is CASSRLAGYEQYF.

The genes are TRBV18 and TRBJ1-6, with TRBD1 as a possible D gene (5 bases). Trimming took off 6 bases at V and 6 bases at J, with 12 bases between the two ends. Germline CDR1 and CDR2: KGHSH and LQKENI. The length of the CDR3 is 14 residues. CDR3 bases: TGTGCCAGCTCTCAGACCGGGGGTAATTCACCCCTCCACTTT. Protein sequence: CASSQTGGNSPLHF.

The rearrangement links TRBV6-5 to TRBJ2-3; no clear D. With 4 bases removed from V and 0 bases from J, the gap between germline ends came to 11 bases. The CDR3 consists of 15 residues. CDR1 is MNHEY, CDR2 SVGAGI, per germline. This CDR3 reads CASSFPIESTDTQYF. The CDR3 DNA follows: TGTGCCAGCAGTTTCCCTATCGAGAGCACAGATACGCAGTATTTT.

The chain joins TRBV12-3 or TRBV12-4 to TRBJ1-6; 9 nucleotides line up with TRBD1. Trimming at V came to 6 bases and at J to 10 bases, leaving 7 bases not matched to a gene. The CDR3 loop spans 14 amino acids. The CDR3: CASSKGQGGSPLHF. The CDR3 nucleotides are TGTGCCAGCAGCAAGGGACAGGGCGGATCACCCCTCCACTTT.

This clonotype was found once. The rearrangement joins TRBV18 to TRBJ2-7, with 7 bases fitting TRBD1. The V and J ends lost 3 bases and 3 bases, in that order; junction bases with no gene match: 8. The CDR3 extends over 15 amino acids. Germline V CDR1 and CDR2: KGHSH, LQKENI. The CDR3 region has the DNA TGTGCCAGCTCACCGACACGGGCAGGGGGCTACGAGCAGTACTTC. Translating gives CASSPTRAGGYEQYF.

The chain employs TRBV7-2 and TRBJ2-1; 8 bases line up with TRBD1. J gave up 8 bases and V 3 bases, and 3 bases lay outside the gene matches. Germline V gives CDR1 SGHTA, CDR2 FQGNSA. The CDR3 extends over 13 amino acids. The CDR3, as DNA: TGTGCCAGCAGCTTTGACAGGGGTGATGAGCAGTTCTTC. Amino acid sequence: CASSFDRGDEQFF.

The V call is TRBV7-3, the J call TRBJ2-1; D is unresolved. V shed 2 bases and J shed 6 bases, with 8 bases lying between them. The germline V gene encodes CDR1 SGHTA and CDR2 FQGTGA. This CDR3 region has 13 residues. The CDR3 region is CASSLLPPNEQFF. In nucleotides, the CDR3 is TGTGCCAGCAGCTTACTACCCCCCAATGAGCAGTTCTTC.

The CDR3 reads CASSKRTQINTGELFF. DNA of the CDR3: TGCGCCAGCAGTAAAAGGACTCAGATTAACACCGGGGAGCTGTTTTTT. V and J are TRBV4-3 and TRBJ2-2; D possibly corresponds to TRBD2 (5 bases). The CDR3 covers 16 residues. V lost 6 bases, J lost 2 bases, and 16 bases lay in between. Germline CDR1 is LGHNA and CDR2 is YSLEER.

This clonotype appeared a single time. The chain links TRBV7-8 to TRBJ2-1; a weak D match, TRBD1 (6 bases). Trimming removed 5 bases from V and 2 bases from J, with 13 bases in between. Germline CDR1 SGHVS, CDR2 FQNEAQ. There are 15 residues in the CDR3. CDR3 amino acids: CASSVRGPAYNEQFF. The CDR3 DNA is TGTGCCAGCAGCGTCAGGGGTCCCGCCTACAATGAGCAGTTCTTC.

The chain recombines TRBV20-1 with TRBJ2-1; no clear D. TRBJ2-7 explains the end of the DNA better; the J call may be wrong. CDR3 length: 14 residues. CDR1 is DFQATT and CDR2 is SNEGSKA in the germline V gene (reference sequence). The chain's CDR3 is CSARDQKRPTEQYF. CDR3 DNA: TGCAGTGCTAGAGATCAAAAGCGCCCAACCGAGCAGTACTTC.

V is TRBV29-1 and J is TRBJ1-4; no reliable D call. Germline V gene data show CDR1 as SQVTM and CDR2 as ANQGSEA. The CDR3 contains 12 residues. V lost 4 bases and J 8 bases, leaving 11 bases between the germline ends. This CDR3 reads CSVGLGGEKLFF. In DNA form, the CDR3 reads TGCAGCGTTGGGCTGGGCGGAGAAAAACTGTTTTTT. Complete variable domain (other parts from reference TRBV29-1 and TRBJ1-4): SAVISQKPSRDICQRGTSLTIQCQVDSQVTMMFWYRQQPGQSLTLIATANQGSEATYESGFVIDKFPISRPNLTFSTLTVSNMSPEDSSIYLCSVGLGGEKLFFGSGTQLSVL.